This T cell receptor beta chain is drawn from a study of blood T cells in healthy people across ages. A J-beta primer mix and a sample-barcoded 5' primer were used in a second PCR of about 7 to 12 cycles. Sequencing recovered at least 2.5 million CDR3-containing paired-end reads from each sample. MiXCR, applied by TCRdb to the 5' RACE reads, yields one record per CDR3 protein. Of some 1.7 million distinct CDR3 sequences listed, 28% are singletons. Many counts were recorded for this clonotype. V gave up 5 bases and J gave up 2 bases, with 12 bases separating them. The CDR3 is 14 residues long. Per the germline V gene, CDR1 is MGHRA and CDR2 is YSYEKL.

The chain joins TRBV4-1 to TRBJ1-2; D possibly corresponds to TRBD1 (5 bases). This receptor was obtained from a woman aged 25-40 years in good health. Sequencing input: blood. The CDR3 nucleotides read TGCGCCAGCAGCGTTTTGGGGGTAAACTATGGCTACACCTTC. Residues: CASSVLGVNYGYTF.